This T cell receptor (beta chain) was profiled in a study of shared clonotypes between healthy human individuals. The overall study: There were three CD4 naive, three CD4 memory, two CD8 naive and one CD8 memory plates per donor.

CD45RO-negative, CCR7-positively selected cells formed the naive CD8 fraction, excluding terminally differentiated effector memory CD45RA+ cells. This clone was detected once. Here immunoSEQ multiplex PCR was the method, and the copy in TCRdb shows in-frame clones only, minus some. The profile shows 800,000 to 950,000 clones, roughly 96% of them singletons. Trimming cost V 4 bases and J 5 bases; bases outside gene matches: 9. Germline loops: CDR1 SGHRS, CDR2 YFSETQ. CDR3 length: 16 amino acids. The specimen was naive CD8+ T cells sorted from blood. The clonotype was recovered from a man aged 30-40 years in good health. V usage is TRBV5-1 and J usage is TRBJ2-2, with 9 bases matching TRBD2. CDR3 in DNA: TGCGCCAGCAGCCCAACGACTAGCGGAGGAACCGGGGAGCTGTTTTTT. Protein product: CASSPTTSGGTGELFF.